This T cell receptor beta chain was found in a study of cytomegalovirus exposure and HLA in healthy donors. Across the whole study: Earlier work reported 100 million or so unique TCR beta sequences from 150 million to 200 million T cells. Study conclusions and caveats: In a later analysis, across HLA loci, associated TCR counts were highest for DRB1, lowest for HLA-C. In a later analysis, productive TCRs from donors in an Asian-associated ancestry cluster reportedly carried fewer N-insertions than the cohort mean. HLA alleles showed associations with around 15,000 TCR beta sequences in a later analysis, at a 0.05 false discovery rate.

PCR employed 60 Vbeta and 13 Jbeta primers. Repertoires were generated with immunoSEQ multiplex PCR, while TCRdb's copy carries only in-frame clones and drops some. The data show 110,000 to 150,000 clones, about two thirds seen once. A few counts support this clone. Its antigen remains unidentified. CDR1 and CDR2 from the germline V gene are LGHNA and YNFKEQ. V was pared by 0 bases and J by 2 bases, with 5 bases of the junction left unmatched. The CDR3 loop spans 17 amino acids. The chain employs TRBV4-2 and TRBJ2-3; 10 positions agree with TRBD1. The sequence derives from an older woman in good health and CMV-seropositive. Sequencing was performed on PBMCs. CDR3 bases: TGTGCCAGCAGCCAAGATCGTGGACAGGGGGACACAGATACGCAGTATTTT. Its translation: CASSQDRGQGDTDTQYF.